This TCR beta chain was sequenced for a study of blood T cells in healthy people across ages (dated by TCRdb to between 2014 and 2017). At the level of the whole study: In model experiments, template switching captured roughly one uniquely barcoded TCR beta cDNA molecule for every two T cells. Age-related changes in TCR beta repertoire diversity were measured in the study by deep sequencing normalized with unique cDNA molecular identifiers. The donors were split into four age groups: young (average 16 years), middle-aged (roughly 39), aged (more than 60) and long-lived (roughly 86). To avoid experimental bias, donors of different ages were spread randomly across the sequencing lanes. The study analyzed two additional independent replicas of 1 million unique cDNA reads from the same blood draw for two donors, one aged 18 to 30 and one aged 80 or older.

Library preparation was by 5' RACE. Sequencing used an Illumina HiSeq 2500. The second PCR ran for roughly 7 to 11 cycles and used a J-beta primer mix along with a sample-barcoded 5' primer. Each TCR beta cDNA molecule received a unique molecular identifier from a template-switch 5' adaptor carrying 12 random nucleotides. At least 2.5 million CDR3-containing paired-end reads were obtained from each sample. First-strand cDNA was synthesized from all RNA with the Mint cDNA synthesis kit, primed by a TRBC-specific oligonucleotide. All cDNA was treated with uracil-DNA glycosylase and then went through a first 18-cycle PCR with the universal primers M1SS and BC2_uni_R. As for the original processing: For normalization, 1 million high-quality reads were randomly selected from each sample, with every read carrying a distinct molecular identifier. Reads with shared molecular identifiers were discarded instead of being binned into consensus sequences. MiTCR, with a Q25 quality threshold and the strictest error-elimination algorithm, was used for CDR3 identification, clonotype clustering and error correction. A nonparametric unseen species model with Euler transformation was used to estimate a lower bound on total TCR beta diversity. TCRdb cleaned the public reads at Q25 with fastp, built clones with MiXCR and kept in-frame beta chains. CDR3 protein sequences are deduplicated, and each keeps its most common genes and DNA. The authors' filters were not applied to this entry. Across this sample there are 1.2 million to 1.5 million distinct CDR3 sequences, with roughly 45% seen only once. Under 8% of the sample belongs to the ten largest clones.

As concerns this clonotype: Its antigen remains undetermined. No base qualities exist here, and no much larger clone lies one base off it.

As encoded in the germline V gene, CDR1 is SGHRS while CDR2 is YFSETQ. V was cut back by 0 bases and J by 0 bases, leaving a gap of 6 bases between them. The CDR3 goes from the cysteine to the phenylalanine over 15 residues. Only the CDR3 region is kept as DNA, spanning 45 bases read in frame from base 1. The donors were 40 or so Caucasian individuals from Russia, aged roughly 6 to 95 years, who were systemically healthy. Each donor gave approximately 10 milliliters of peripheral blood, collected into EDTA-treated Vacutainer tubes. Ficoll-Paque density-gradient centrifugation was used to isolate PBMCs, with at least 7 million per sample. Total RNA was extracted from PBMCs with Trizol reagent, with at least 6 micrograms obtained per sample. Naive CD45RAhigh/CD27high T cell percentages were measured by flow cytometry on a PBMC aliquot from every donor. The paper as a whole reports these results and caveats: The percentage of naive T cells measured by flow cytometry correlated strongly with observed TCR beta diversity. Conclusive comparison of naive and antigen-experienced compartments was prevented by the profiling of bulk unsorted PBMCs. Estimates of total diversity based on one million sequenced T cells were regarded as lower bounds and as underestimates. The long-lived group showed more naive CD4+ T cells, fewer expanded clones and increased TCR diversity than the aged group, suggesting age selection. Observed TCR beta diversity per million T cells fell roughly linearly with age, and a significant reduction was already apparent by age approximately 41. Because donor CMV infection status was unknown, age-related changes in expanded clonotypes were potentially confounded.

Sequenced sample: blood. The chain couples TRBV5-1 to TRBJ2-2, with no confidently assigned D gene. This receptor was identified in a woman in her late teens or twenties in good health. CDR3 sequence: CASSLEPANTGELFF. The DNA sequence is TGCGCCAGCAGCTTGGAGCCTGCGAACACCGGGGAGCTGTTTTTT.